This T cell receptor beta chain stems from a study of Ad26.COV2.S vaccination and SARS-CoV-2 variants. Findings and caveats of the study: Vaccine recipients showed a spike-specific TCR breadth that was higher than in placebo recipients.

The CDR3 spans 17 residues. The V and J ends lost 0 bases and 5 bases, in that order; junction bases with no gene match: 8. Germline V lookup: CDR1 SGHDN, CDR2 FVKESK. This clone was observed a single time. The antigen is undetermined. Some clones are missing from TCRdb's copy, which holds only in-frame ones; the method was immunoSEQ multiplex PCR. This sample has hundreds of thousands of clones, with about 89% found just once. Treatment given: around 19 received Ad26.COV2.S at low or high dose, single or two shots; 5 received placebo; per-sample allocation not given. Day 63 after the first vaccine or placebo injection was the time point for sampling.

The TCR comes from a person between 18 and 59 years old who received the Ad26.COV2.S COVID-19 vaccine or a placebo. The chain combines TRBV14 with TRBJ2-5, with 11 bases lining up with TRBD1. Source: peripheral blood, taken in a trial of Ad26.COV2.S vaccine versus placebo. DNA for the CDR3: TGTGCCAGCAGCCAAGATTTGGGACAGGGGGTCGGGGAGACCCAGTACTTC. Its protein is CASSQDLGQGVGETQYF.